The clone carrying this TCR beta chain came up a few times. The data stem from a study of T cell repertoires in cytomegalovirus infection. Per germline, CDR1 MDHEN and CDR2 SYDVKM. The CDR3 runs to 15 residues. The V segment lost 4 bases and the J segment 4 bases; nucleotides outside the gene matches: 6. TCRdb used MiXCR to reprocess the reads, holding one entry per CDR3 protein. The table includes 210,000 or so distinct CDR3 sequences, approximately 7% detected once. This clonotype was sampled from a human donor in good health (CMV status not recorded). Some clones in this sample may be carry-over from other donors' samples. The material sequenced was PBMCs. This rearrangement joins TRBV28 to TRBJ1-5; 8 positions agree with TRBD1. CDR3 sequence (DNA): TGTGCCAGCAGTTCCAGGGGGCGACGAAATCAGCCCCAGCATTTT. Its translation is CASSSRGRRNQPQHF. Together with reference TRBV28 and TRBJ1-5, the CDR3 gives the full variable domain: DVKVTQSSRYLVKRTGEKVFLECVQDMDHENMFWYRQDPGLGLRLIYFSYDVKMKEKGDIPEGYSVSREKKERFSLILESASTNQTSMYLCASSSRGRRNQPQHFGDGTRLSIL.